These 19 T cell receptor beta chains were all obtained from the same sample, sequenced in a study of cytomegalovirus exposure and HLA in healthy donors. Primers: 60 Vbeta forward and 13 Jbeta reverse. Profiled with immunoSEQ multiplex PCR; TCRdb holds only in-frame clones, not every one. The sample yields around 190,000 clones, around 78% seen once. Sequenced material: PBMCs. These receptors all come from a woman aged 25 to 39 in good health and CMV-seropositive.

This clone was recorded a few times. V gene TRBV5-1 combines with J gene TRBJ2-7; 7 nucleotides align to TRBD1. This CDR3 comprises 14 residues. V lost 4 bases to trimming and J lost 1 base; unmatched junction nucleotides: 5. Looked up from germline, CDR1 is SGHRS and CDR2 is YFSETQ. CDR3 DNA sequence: TGCGCCAGCAGCAAGGGACAGCTTTCCTACGAGCAGTACTTC. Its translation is CASSKGQLSYEQYF.

The CDR3 nucleotides read TGTGCCAGCAGCGTAGTTCCCCAGGGGGCCCCACAAGAGACCCAGTACTTC. Translation: CASSVVPQGAPQETQYF. This chain links TRBV9 with TRBJ2-5, with TRBD1 matching 8 bases. Germline lookup yields CDR1 SGDLS and CDR2 YYNGEE. The CDR3 totals 17 residues. V lost 0 bases to trimming and J lost 2 bases; unmatched junction nucleotides: 9. The whole variable domain, remainder taken from reference TRBV9 and TRBJ2-5, is DSGVTQTPKHLITATGQRVTLRCSPRSGDLSVYWYQQSLDQGLQFLIQYYNGEERAKGNILERFSAQQFPDLHSELNLSSLELGDSALYFCASSVVPQGAPQETQYFGPGTRLLVL.

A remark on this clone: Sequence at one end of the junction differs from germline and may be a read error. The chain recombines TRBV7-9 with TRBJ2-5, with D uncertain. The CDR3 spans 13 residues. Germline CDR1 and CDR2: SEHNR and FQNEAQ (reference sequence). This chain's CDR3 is CSSSLIVQETQYF. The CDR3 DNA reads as TGTTCCAGCAGCTTGATAGTTCAAGAGACCCAGTACTTC.

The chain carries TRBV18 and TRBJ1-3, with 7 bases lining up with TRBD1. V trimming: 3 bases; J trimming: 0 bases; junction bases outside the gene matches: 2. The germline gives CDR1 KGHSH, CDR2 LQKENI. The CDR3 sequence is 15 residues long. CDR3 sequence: CASSPRDSSGNTIYF. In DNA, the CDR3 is TGTGCCAGCTCACCTCGGGACAGCTCTGGAAACACCATATATTTT.

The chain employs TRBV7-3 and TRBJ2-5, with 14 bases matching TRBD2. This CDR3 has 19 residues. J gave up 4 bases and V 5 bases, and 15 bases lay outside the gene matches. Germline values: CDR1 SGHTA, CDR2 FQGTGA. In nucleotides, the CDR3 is TGTGCCAGCAGCCCAGGACGGGGGACTAGCGGGAGACCCGTAGAGACCCAGTACTTC. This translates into CASSPGRGTSGRPVETQYF.

The CDR3: CASSLIGQGLEAFF. As DNA, the CDR3 is TGTGCCAGCAGCTTAATAGGACAGGGGCTTGAAGCTTTCTTT. V usage is TRBV7-6 and J usage is TRBJ1-1, with 9 bases that match TRBD1. V trimming: 2 bases; J trimming: 7 bases; junction bases outside the gene matches: 5. This CDR3 comprises 14 residues. Germline-derived CDR1 and CDR2 are SGHVS and FNYEAQ.

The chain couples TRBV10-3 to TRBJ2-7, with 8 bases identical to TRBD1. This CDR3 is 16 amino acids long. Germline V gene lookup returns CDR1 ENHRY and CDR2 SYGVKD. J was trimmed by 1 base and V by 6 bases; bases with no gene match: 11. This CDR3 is CAIREPTTGVSYEQYF. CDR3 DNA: TGTGCCATCAGAGAACCTACGACAGGGGTATCCTACGAGCAGTACTTC.

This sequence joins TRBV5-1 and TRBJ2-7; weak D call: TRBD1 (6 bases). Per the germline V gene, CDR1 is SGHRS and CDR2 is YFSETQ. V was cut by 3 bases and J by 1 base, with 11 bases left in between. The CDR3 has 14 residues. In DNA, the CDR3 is TGCGCCAGCAGCTACGACAGGAGATCCTACGAGCAGTACTTC. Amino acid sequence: CASSYDRRSYEQYF. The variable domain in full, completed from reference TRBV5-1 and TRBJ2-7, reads KAGVTQTPRYLIKTRGQQVTLSCSPISGHRSVSWYQQTPGQGLQFLFEYFSETQRNKGNFPGRFSGRQFSNSRSEMNVSTLELGDSALYLCASSYDRRSYEQYFGPGTRLTVT.

The CDR3 DNA reads as TGTGCCAGCATTTCAACTCACAGGGCTTCGCGGGGCTACACCTTC. This encodes CASISTHRASRGYTF. The chain couples TRBV6-1 to TRBJ1-2; tentatively, D is TRBD1 (6 bases). The germline V gene has CDR1 MNHNS and CDR2 SASEGT. Trimming cost V 7 bases and J 8 bases, with 23 bases left between them. CDR3 length: 15 residues.

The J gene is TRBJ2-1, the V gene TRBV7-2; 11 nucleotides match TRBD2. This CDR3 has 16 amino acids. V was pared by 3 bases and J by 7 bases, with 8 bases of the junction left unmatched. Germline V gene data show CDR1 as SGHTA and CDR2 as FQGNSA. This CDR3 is CASSFHLAGGWNEQFF. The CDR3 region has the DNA TGTGCCAGCAGCTTCCACCTAGCGGGAGGTTGGAATGAGCAGTTCTTC.

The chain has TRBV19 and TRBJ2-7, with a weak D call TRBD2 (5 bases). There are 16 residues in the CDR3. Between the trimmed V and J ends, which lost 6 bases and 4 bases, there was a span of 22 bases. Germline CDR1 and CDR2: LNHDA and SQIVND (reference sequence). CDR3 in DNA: TGTGCCAGTAGATCCTCCGTTGGGTCATCGGGATACGAGCAGTACTTC. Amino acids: CASRSSVGSSGYEQYF.

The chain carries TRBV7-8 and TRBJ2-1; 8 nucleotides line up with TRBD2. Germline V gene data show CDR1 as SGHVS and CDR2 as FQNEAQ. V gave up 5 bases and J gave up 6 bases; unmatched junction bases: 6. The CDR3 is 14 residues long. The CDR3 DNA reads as TGTGCCAGCAGCCAGGGACTAGTCGTCAATGAGCAGTTCTTC. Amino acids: CASSQGLVVNEQFF.

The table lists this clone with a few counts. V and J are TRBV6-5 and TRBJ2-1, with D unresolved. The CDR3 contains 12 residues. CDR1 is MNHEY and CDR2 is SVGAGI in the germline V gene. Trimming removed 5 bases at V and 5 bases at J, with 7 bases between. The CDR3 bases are TGTGCCAGCAGTAACGGTCACAATGAGCAGTTCTTC. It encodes CASSNGHNEQFF.

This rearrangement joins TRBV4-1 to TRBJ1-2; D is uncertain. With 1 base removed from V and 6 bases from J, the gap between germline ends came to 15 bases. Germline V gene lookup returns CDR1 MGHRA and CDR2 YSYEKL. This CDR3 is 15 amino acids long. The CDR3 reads CASSQVGNRENGYTF. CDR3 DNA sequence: TGCGCCAGCAGCCAAGTCGGTAATCGGGAAAATGGCTACACCTTC.

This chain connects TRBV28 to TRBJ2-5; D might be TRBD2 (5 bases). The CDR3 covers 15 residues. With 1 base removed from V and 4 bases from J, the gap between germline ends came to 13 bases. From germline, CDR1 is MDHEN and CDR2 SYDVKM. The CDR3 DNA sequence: TGTGCCAGCAGTTTATCGGGTGGCGGAGGAGAGACCCAGTACTTC. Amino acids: CASSLSGGGGETQYF.

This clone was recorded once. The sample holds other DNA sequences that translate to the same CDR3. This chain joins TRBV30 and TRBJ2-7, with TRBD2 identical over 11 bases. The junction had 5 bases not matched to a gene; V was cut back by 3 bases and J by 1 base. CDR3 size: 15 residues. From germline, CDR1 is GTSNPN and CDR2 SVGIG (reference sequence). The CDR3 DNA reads TGTGCCTGGAGGGAGCTAGCGGGAGGTTCCTACGAGCAGTACTTC. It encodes CAWRELAGGSYEQYF. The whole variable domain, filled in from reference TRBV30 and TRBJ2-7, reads SQTIHQWPATLVQPVGSPLSLECTVEGTSNPNLYWYRQAAGRGLQLLFYSVGIGQISSEVPQNLSASRPQDRQFILSSKKLLLSDSGFYLCAWRELAGGSYEQYFGPGTRLTVT.

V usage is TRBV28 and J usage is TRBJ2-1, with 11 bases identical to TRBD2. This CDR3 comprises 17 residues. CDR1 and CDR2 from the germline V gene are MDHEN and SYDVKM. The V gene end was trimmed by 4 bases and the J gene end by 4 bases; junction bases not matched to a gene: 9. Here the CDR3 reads CASSSFSGGARYNEQFF. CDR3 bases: TGTGCCAGCAGTTCCTTTAGCGGGGGGGCAAGGTACAATGAGCAGTTCTTC.

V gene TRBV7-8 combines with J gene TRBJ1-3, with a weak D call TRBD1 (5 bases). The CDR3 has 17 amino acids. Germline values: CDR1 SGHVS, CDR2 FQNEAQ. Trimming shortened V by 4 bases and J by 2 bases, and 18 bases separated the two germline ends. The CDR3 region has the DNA TGTGCCAGCAGCTCCCGGCAAATGACAGAGGCTGGAAACACCATATATTTT. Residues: CASSSRQMTEAGNTIYF.

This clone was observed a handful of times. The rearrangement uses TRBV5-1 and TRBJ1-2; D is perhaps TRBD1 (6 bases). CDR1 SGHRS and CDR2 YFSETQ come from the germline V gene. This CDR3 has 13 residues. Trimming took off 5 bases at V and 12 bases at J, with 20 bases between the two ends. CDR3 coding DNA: TGCGCCAGCAGACCCGCAATACAGGGAGAGGACACCTTC. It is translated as CASRPAIQGEDTF.